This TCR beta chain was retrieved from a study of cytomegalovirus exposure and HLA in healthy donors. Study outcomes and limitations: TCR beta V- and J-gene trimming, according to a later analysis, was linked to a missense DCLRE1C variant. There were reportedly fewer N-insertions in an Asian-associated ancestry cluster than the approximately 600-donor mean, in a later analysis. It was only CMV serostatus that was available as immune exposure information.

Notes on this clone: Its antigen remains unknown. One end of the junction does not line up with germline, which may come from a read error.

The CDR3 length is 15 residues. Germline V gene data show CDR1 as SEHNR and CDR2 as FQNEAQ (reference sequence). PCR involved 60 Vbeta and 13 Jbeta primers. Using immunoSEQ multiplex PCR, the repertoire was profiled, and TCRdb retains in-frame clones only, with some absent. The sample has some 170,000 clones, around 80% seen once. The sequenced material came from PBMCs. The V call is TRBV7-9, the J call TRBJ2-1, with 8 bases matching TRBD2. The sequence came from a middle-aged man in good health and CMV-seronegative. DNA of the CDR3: TGTTCCAGCAGCTTAGACGGGAGGGTTTACAATGAGCAGTTCTTC. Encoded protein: CSSSLDGRVYNEQFF.